This TCR beta chain stems from a study of T cells in narcolepsy. Remarks on this clone: Its antigen is unknown.

Points from the study as a whole: Autoreactive HCRT-specific and TRIB2-specific clonotypes were marked in same-patient CSF-versus-blood CD4+ comparisons.

V lost 6 bases, J lost 0 bases, and 10 bases stayed unmatched. This CDR3 comprises 17 residues. The germline V gene has CDR1 LNHDA and CDR2 SQIVND (reference sequence). Sequencing was performed with immunoSEQ multiplex PCR; in TCRdb, only in-frame clones are kept and a portion is missing. Among tens of thousands of clones listed, over 80% were seen once. The TCR was taken from a human donor with narcolepsy. The V and J genes are TRBV19 and TRBJ1-3; 8 bases fit TRBD1. Specimen: CD45RA- memory CD4+ T cells from PBMCs. CDR3 protein: CASSPVGQVYSGNTIYF. DNA for the CDR3: TGTGCCAGTAGCCCCGTGGGACAGGTTTACTCTGGAAACACCATATATTTT.